The subject of this entry is one TCR beta chain. No cognate antigen has been identified for it. The record has no base qualities; no much larger clone is one base away. The data were taken from a study of cytomegalovirus exposure and HLA in healthy donors (dated by TCRdb to about 2017). With respect to the entire study: According to a later analysis, one platform produced both the 100 to 150 validation repertoires and the approximately 670 repertoires of the first cohort. In addition to the first cohort of around 670 subjects, a separate validation cohort of 120 different subjects was used. The study was designed to test whether signatures of past pathogen exposure could be identified by cataloging public T cell receptors. To predict cytomegalovirus infection status, the study combined high-throughput TCR immunosequencing, statistical association of individual TCRs with disease status, and machine learning.

The method was the immunoSEQ multiplex PCR assay. The authors' analysis ran thus. A statistical classification framework was developed to diagnose cytomegalovirus status using the catalog of TCR beta chain sequences. Here the immuneACCESS table is served through TCRdb, limited to in-frame sequences with V and J called. Missing clones are a known gap in these copies; in checked studies unresolved V genes cover under half, and the rest lacks a known reason. The V and J calls and clone size were taken over from that table, and D and trimming were inferred from the DNA. The sample table contains tens of thousands of clones; only one count was recorded for 85% to 95% of them. 0.65% to 0.7% of the sample belongs to the ten largest clones. Study-level results and caveats: While some public TCRs were present in many individuals, most TCR sequences turned up only very rarely across donors. All 130 or so repertoires were used to score co-occurrence in the validation cohort in a later analysis, because that analysis had no HLA typing for the cohort. It was suggested by the authors that the approach could potentially be generalized to other disease states and immunological phenotypes. A total of about 150 TCR beta chains were listed by the study as associated with cytomegalovirus. Of the cluster scores, approximately 95% were above 0 in a later analysis, which found that TCRs clustered in the first cohort also tended to co-occur in the roughly 130 validation repertoires. The classifier was reported to diagnose cytomegalovirus status with high specificity and sensitivity in both the original and validation cohorts. In vitro tests confirmed that three of the cytomegalovirus-associated TCR beta chains recognize cytomegalovirus antigens.

The donors belonged to the validation cohort of around 130 subjects, which was separate from the 666-subject first cohort. The CDR3 covers 16 residues, taking in both the cysteine and the phenylalanine. This entry keeps only the CDR3 DNA: 48 bases, framed from base 1. Taken from the germline V gene, the CDR1 and CDR2 loops are SGHVS and FNYEAQ. The junction carries 15 bases between V and J, which are trimmed by 1 base and 3 bases respectively. The chain employs TRBV7-6 and TRBJ1-1; matching of 6 bases hints at TRBD1 as the D gene. Sample: PBMCs. This receptor was obtained from a man between 18 and 29 years old in good health and CMV-seronegative. DNA sequence: TGTGCCAGCAGCTTAGTGGCACAGGGCATTGACACTGAAGCTTTCTTT. Translated, this gives CASSLVAQGIDTEAFF.